This T cell receptor beta chain was profiled in a study of CD8 T cells in Susac syndrome. The authors reverse transcribed 0.5 to 1 ug RNA with random hexamers. TCRdb re-called the immunoSEQ multiplex PCR reads through MiXCR, storing one row per CDR3 protein. The table has about 170,000 distinct CDR3 sequences, 90% to 95% seen once; the top ten hold over 0.08%. Overall study results and limits: The study acknowledged a relatively small number of individuals in its TCR sequencing and HLA analysis.

The multiple sclerosis control group consisted of treatment-naive patients whose relapsing-remitting disease, which was either stable or active, fulfilled revised McDonald criteria. Turning to this clonotype: What it binds is unknown.

CDR3 length: 17 residues. The J segment lost 5 bases and the V segment lost 7 bases, leaving 18 bases of the junction unmatched. The sequenced material came from CD4+ T cells from PBMCs. The chain has TRBV23-1 and TRBJ2-5, with 8 bases fitting TRBD2. TRBV23-1 is designated an ORF whose function remains uncertain. The clonotype originates from a human donor with multiple sclerosis. In DNA form, the CDR3 reads TGCGCCAGCAACCCCCCTTCACCGGGGGGGCCCGGGGAGACCCAGTACTTC. Its translation is CASNPPSPGGPGETQYF.